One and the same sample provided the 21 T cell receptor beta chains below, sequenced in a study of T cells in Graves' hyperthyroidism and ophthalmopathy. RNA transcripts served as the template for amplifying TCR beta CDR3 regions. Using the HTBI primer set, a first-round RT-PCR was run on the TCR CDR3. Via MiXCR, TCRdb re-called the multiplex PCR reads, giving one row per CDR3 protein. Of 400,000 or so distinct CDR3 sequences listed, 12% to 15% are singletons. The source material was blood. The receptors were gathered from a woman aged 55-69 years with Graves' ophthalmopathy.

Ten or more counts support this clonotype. CDR3 protein: CASLASSGANVLTF. As DNA, the CDR3 is TGTGCCAGCCTCGCAAGCTCTGGGGCCAACGTCCTGACTTTC. The V and J genes are TRBV6-5 and TRBJ2-6; unclear D gene. Germline CDR1 is MNHEY and CDR2 is SVGAGI. With 8 bases removed from V and 0 bases from J, the gap between germline ends came to 8 bases. The CDR3 contains 14 residues.

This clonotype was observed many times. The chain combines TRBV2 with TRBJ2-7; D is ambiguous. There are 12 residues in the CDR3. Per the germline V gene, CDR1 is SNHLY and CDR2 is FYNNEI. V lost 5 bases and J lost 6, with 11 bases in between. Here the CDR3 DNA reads TGTGCCAGCAGTTATAACCAGCGCGAGCAGTACTTC. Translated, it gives CASSYNQREQYF.

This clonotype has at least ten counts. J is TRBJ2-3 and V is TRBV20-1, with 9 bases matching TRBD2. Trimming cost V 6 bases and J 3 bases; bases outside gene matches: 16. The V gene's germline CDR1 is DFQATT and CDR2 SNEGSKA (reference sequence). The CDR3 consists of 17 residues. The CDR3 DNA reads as TGCAGTGCCGCCACTGCGGGAGGGCTCCCCCGTACAGATACGCAGTATTTT. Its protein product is CSAATAGGLPRTDTQYF.

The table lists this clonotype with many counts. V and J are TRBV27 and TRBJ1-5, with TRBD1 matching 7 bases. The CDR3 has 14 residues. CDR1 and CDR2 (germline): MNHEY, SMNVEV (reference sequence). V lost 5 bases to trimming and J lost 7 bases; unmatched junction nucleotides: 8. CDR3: CASSPTPGGQPQHF. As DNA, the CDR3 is TGTGCCAGCAGTCCAACCCCAGGGGGGCAGCCCCAGCATTTT.

CDR3: CSVEGGGRYEQYF. The CDR3, as DNA: TGCAGCGTTGAAGGAGGGGGCCGCTACGAGCAGTACTTC. The chain links TRBV29-1 to TRBJ2-7, with TRBD1 matching 7 bases. This CDR3 is built from 13 residues. Trimming removed 1 base from V and 3 bases from J; junction bases left unmatched: 3. Per germline, CDR1 SQVTM and CDR2 ANQGSEA.

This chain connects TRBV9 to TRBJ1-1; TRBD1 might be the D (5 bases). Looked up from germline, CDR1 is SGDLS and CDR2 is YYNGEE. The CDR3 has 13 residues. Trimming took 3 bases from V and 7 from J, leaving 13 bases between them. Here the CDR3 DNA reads TGTGCCAGCAGCGCAGACAGTCGGGGTGAAGCTTTCTTT. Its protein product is CASSADSRGEAFF.

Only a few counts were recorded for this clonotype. Written as DNA, the CDR3 is TGTGCCAGCAATCAGTCCCGGACCATATACGAGCAGTACTTC. This codes for CASNQSRTIYEQYF. The chain is built from TRBV6-1 and TRBJ2-7; no definite D call. This CDR3 has 14 amino acids. The V end was cut by 7 bases, the J end by 4 bases, with 17 bases between. Germline assignment: CDR1 MNHNS and CDR2 SASEGT.

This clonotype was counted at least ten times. CDR3 in amino acids: CATSRDPPGAGANNEQFF. CDR3 bases: TGTGCCACCAGCAGAGACCCCCCAGGGGCGGGAGCTAACAATGAGCAGTTCTTC. The rearrangement uses TRBV15 and TRBJ2-1; D is possibly TRBD2 (7 bases). This CDR3 contains 18 residues. CDR1 and CDR2 from the germline V gene are LNHNV and YYDKDF (reference sequence). V was trimmed by 0 bases and J by 5 bases, leaving 20 bases between them.

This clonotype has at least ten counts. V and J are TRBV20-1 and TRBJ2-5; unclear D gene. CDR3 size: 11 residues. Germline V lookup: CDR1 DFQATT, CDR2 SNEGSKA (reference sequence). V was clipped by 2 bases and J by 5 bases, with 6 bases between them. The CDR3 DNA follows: TGCAGTGCTAGACCCGGGGAGACCCAGTACTTC. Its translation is CSARPGETQYF.

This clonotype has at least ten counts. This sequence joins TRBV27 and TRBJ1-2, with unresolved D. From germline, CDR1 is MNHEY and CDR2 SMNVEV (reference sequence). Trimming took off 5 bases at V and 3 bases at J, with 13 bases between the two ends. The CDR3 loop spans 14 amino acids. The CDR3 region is CASSPPGRDYGYTF. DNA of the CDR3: TGTGCCAGCAGTCCCCCGGGGAGAGACTATGGCTACACCTTC.

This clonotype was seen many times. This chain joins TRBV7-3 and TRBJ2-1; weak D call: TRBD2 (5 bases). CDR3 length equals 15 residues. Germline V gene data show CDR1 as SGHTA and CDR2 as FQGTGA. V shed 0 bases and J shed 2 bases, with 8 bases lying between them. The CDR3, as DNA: TGTGCCAGCAGCTTAACAGCGGAACCCTACAATGAGCAGTTCTTC. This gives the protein CASSLTAEPYNEQFF.

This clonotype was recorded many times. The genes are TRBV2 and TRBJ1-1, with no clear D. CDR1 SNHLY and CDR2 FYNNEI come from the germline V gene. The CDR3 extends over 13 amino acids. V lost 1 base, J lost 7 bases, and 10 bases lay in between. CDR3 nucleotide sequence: TGTGCCAGCAGTGAAGGGGGAGTCATTGAAGCTTTCTTT. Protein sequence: CASSEGGVIEAFF.

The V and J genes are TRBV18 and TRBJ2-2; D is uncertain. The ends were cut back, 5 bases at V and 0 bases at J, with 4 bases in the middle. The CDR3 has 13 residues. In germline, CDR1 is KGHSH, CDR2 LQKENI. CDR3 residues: CASSAPNTGELFF. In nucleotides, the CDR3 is TGTGCCAGCTCAGCTCCGAACACCGGGGAGCTGTTTTTT. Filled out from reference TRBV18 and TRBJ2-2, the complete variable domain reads NAGVMQNPRHLVRRRGQEARLRCSPMKGHSHVYWYRQLPEEGLKFMVYLQKENIIDESGMPKERFSAEFPKEGPSILRIQQVVRGDSAAYFCASSAPNTGELFFGEGSRLTVL.

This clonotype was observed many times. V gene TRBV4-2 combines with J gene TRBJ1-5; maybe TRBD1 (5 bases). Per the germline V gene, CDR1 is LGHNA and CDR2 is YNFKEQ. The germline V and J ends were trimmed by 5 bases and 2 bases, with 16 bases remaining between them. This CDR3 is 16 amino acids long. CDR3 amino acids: CASSARLGGGNQPQHF. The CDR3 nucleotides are TGTGCCAGCAGCGCGCGCCTCGGGGGGGGCAATCAGCCCCAGCATTTT.

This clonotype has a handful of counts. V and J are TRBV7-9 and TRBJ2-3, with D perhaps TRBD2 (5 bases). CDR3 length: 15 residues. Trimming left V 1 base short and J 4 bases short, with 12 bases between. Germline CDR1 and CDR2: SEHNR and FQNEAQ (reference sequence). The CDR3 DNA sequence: TGTGCCAGCAGCTTAGTGGTGGGAGTGGCAGATACGCAGTATTTT. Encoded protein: CASSLVVGVADTQYF.

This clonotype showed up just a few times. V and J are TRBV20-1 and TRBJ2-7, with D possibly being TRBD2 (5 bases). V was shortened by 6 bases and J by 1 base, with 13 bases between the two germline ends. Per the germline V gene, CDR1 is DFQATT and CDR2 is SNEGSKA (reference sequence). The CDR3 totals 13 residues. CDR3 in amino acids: CSAHKDSSYEQYF. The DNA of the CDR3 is TGCAGTGCCCACAAGGACTCATCCTACGAGCAGTACTTC.

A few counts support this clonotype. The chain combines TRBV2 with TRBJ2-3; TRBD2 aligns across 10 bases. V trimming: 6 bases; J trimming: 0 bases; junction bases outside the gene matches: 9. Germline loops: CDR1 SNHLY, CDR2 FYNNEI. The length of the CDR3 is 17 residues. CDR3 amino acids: CASSYRAGGPSTDTQYF. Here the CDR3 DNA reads TGTGCCAGCAGCTATAGAGCGGGAGGGCCCAGCACAGATACGCAGTATTTT.

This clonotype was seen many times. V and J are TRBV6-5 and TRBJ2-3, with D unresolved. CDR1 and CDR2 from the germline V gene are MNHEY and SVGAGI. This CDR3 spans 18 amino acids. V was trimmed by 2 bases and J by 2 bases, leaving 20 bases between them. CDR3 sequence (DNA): TGTGCCAGCAGTTACGTGGCCAAATCAAGCGCTCACACAGATACGCAGTATTTT. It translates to CASSYVAKSSAHTDTQYF.

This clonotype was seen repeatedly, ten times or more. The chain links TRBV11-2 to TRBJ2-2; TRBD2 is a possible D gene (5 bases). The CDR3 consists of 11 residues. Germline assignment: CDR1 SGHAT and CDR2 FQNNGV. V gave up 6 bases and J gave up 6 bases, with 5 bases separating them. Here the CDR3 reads CASREAGELFF. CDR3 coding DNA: TGTGCCAGCAGGGAGGCCGGGGAGCTGTTTTTT.

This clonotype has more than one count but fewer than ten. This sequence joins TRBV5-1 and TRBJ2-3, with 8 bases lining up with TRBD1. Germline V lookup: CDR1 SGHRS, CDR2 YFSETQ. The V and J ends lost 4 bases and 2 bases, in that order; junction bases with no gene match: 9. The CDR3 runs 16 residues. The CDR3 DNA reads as TGCGCCAGCAGCATGACAGGGGACCCCCTCACAGATACGCAGTATTTT. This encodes CASSMTGDPLTDTQYF.

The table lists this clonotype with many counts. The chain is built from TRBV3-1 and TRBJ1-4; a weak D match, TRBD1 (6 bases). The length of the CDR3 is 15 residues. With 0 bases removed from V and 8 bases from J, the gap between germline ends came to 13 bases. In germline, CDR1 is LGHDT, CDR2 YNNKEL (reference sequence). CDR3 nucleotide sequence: TGTGCCAGCAGCCAAGAAGGGACAAAAGGAGAAAAACTGTTTTTT. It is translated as CASSQEGTKGEKLFF.